This T cell receptor (beta chain) was sequenced during a study of technical replicates of blood from four donors. This CDR3 is 14 amino acids long. CDR1 and CDR2 from the germline V gene are SGHVS and FNYEAQ. V was shortened by 5 bases and J by 3 bases, with 13 bases between the two germline ends. Here immunoSEQ multiplex PCR was the method, and the copy in TCRdb shows in-frame clones only, minus some. Here the sample spans around 97,000 clones, approximately 94% being singletons. The receptor was derived from a human donor in good health. The V gene is TRBV7-6, the J gene TRBJ1-1, with D perhaps matching TRBD1 (6 bases). Sequencing was carried out using T cells isolated from PBMCs. The chain's CDR3 is CASSGTGTDTEAFF. CDR3 bases: TGTGCCAGCAGCGGCACAGGGACGGACACTGAAGCTTTCTTT.